This T cell receptor (beta chain) was recovered during a study of Graves' ophthalmopathy and Graves' hyperthyroidism. About the research overall: Peripheral blood was collected at initial diagnosis, before any treatment.

General study results and limits: Sensitivity of 85% to 90% and specificity of 65% to 83% were achieved when a 13-signature model separated ophthalmopathy from stable hyperthyroidism.

This clonotype was recorded a few times. What it binds is unknown. Hyperthyroidism patients had new diagnoses, durations under 2 months, and ages of 18 to 65. Serum thyroxine and TRAb, along with clinical symptoms, thyroid ultrasound and orbital computed tomography, were what diagnosis relied on. Germline V gives CDR1 SGHAT, CDR2 FQDESV (reference sequence). Unmatched junction bases numbered 5, after V lost 0 bases and J lost 4 bases. CDR3 length: 15 amino acids. Amplification of the TCR beta CDR3 regions used RNA transcripts (as template). HTBI primers were employed in first-round RT-PCR, then a second-round multiplex PCR followed. Via MiXCR, TCRdb re-called the multiplex PCR reads, giving one row per CDR3 protein. There are hundreds of thousands of distinct CDR3 sequences in the sample; around a fifth occur only once, and roughly 3% lies in the top ten.

Source material: peripheral blood. This rearrangement joins TRBV11-1 to TRBJ1-1, with 7 bases matching TRBD1. The source is a woman between 18 and 30 years old with stable Graves' hyperthyroidism. The CDR3 spells CASSLAKRGPTEAFF. The CDR3 DNA follows: TGTGCCAGCAGCTTAGCCAAAAGGGGGCCCACTGAAGCTTTCTTT.